A selection of T cell receptor beta chains follows, all from one sample in a study of shared clonotypes between healthy human individuals. Measured with immunoSEQ multiplex PCR; TCRdb has only the in-frame clones, and not every one. The sample has over a million clones, around 78% seen once; the top ten hold 0.6% to 0.7%. The sequenced sample consisted of memory CD4+ T cells from PBMCs. All receptors come from a man younger than 30 in good health. Some clones in this sample may be carry-over from other donors' samples. Each CDR3 is given with its conserved first and last residue. The D gene is left open where the match is weak. Expanded clones are given a class, and other clones once, few, many or no size at all.

clone_size,j_call,d_call,v_call,cdr3_aa,cdr3_nt
NA,TRBJ2-7,NA,TRBV28,CASSLPLGVSYEQYF,TGTGCCAGCAGTTTACCCTTGGGAGTCTCCTACGAGCAGTACTTC
many,TRBJ2-1,TRBD1,TRBV27,CASRPRDRGPLSEQFF,TGTGCCAGCAGGCCTCGGGACAGGGGGCCTCTCAGTGAGCAGTTCTTC
NA,TRBJ1-1,TRBD1,TRBV7-8,CASSLARTGNTEAFF,TGTGCCAGCAGCTTAGCGAGGACAGGGAACACTGAAGCTTTCTTT
NA,TRBJ1-1,NA,TRBV28,CASAIPLSTEAFF,TGTGCCAGCGCCATCCCCCTCTCGACTGAAGCTTTCTTT
NA,TRBJ1-3,NA,TRBV6-1,CASRTGHYSGNTIYF,TGTGCCAGCAGGACGGGACACTACTCTGGAAACACCATATATTTT
NA,TRBJ2-1,TRBD2,TRBV7-3,CASSVTSGAYNEQFF,TGTGCCAGCAGCGTGACTAGCGGGGCCTACAATGAGCAGTTCTTC
NA,TRBJ1-2,NA,TRBV18,CASSPPSGEYGYTF,TGTGCCAGCTCACCACCATCCGGGGAGTATGGCTACACCTTC
NA,TRBJ2-3,NA,TRBV5-6,CASSEQGGAGVSDTQYF,TGTGCCAGCAGCGAACAGGGGGGAGCGGGAGTTTCCGATACGCAGTATTTT
few,TRBJ1-2,NA,TRBV4-3,CASSPLLVVSGNYGYTF,TGCGCCAGCAGCCCACTTTTGGTCGTTTCAGGGAACTATGGCTACACCTTC
NA,TRBJ2-5,TRBD1,TRBV6-6,CASRQGAWETQYF,TGTGCCAGCAGACAGGGGGCGTGGGAGACCCAGTACTTC
NA,TRBJ2-7,TRBD2,TRBV28,CASSGTSGREYF,TGTGCCAGCAGCGGGACTAGCGGGAGGGAGTACTTC
NA,TRBJ1-1,NA,TRBV28,CASIQGNTEAFF,TGTGCCAGCATTCAAGGGAACACTGAAGCTTTCTTT
few,TRBJ1-2,NA,TRBV6-5,CASSRGGMVYGYTF,TGTGCCAGTTCCCGGGGGGGGATGGTCTATGGCTACACCTTC
once,TRBJ1-2,NA,TRBV9,CASSVTPNYGYTF,TGTGCCAGCAGCGTGACCCCTAACTATGGCTACACCTTC
NA,TRBJ1-2,NA,TRBV4-2,CASSQDLEGGYTF,TGTGCCAGCAGCCAAGATTTGGAGGGAGGCTACACCTTC
NA,TRBJ2-2,TRBD1,TRBV5-1,CASSLRTGELTGELFF,TGCGCCAGCAGCCTACGGACAGGGGAATTGACCGGGGAGCTGTTTTTT
NA,TRBJ1-2,NA,TRBV27,CASSLSWADNWGYTF,TGTGCCAGCAGTTTATCGTGGGCAGACAACTGGGGCTACACCTTC
few,TRBJ1-5,TRBD1,TRBV29-1,CSVGQGGVNQPQHF,TGCAGCGTGGGACAAGGGGGCGTCAATCAGCCCCAGCATTTT
NA,TRBJ1-1,NA,TRBV28,CASSLLSSEAFF,TGTGCCAGCAGTTTATTGTCGAGTGAAGCTTTCTTT
once,TRBJ1-2,NA,TRBV28,CASSLVSYGYTF,TGTGCCAGCAGTTTAGTCAGCTATGGCTACACCTTC
NA,TRBJ1-2,TRBD1,TRBV28,CAMQDRVSYGYTF,TGTGCTATGCAGGACAGGGTGAGCTATGGCTACACCTTC
NA,TRBJ2-4,TRBD1,TRBV5-5,CASSFWDRAAKNIQYF,TGTGCCAGCAGCTTCTGGGACAGGGCCGCCAAAAACATTCAGTACTTC
NA,TRBJ2-1,NA,TRBV12-5,CASGLASDEQFF,TGTGCTAGTGGTTTGGCTTCGGATGAGCAGTTCTTC
NA,TRBJ1-2,NA,TRBV30,CAWSVLDYPGYTF,TGTGCCTGGAGTGTACTTGACTATCCAGGCTACACCTTC
NA,TRBJ1-4,NA,TRBV29-1,CSAIDSGGNEKLFF,TGCAGCGCGATCGATAGTGGAGGGAATGAAAAACTGTTTTTT
NA,TRBJ2-7,TRBD2,TRBV19,CASSPTGLAGGEYF,TGTGCCAGTAGTCCCACGGGACTAGCGGGAGGAGAGTACTTC
NA,TRBJ2-3,NA,TRBV11-3,CASSLARSTDTQYF,TGTGCCAGCAGCTTAGCTAGGAGCACAGATACGCAGTATTTT
NA,TRBJ2-7,TRBD1,TRBV7-9,CASSVGAGGLDEQYF,TGTGCCAGCAGCGTAGGGGCAGGGGGCCTCGACGAGCAGTACTTC
NA,TRBJ2-1,TRBD2,TRBV5-1,CASSLALAGVRNEQFF,TGCGCCAGCAGCTTGGCCCTAGCGGGAGTCCGCAATGAGCAGTTCTTC
NA,TRBJ1-1,NA,TRBV10-3,CAISESGTLPEAFF,TGTGCCATCAGTGAGTCTGGGACACTACCTGAAGCTTTCTTT
NA,TRBJ1-4,TRBD1,TRBV5-1,CASSSQGDEKLFF,TGCGCCAGCAGCTCTCAGGGGGACGAAAAACTGTTTTTT
NA,TRBJ2-5,NA,TRBV25-1,CASSAGRAPQETQYF,TGTGCCAGCAGTGCCGGGAGAGCTCCACAAGAGACCCAGTACTTC
once,TRBJ1-2,NA,TRBV29-1,CSVRDLSSNYGYTF,TGCAGCGTTAGGGACCTTTCGTCGAACTATGGCTACACCTTC
NA,TRBJ2-4,TRBD1,TRBV30,CAWSTGGTKNIQYF,TGTGCCTGGAGTACAGGGGGCACCAAAAACATTCAGTACTTC
NA,TRBJ2-7,NA,TRBV28,CASSLQTYEQYF,TGTGCCAGCAGCTTACAGACCTACGAGCAGTACTTC
few,TRBJ2-3,TRBD2,TRBV7-3,CASSLNPAGGDTDTQYF,TGTGCCAGCAGCTTGAATCCAGCGGGAGGGGATACAGATACGCAGTATTTT
once,TRBJ2-1,TRBD2,TRBV7-3,CASSIGLAAYNEQFF,TGTGCCAGCTCTATTGGACTAGCGGCCTACAATGAGCAGTTCTTC
NA,TRBJ2-6,NA,TRBV28,CASRTPAGANVLTF,TGTGCCAGCAGAACCCCGGCCGGGGCCAACGTCCTGACTTTC
NA,TRBJ2-5,TRBD2,TRBV7-8,CASSLTHTGLAGGFETQYF,TGTGCCAGCAGCTTAACTCATACGGGGCTAGCGGGTGGTTTTGAGACCCAGTACTTC
NA,TRBJ2-6,TRBD1,TRBV28,CASSYKGGRDRGISGANVLTF,TGTGCCAGCAGTTATAAAGGGGGACGGGACAGGGGAATCTCTGGGGCCAACGTCCTGACTTTC
NA,TRBJ1-2,NA,TRBV30,CAWSVGGAQGYTF,TGTGCCTGGAGTGTGGGGGGCGCGCAGGGCTACACCTTC